One sample yielded the 28 T cell receptor beta chains listed below, sequenced in a study of breast tumors, draining lymph nodes, adjacent tissues. Each CDR3 protein gets one entry after TCRdb re-called the multiplex PCR reads with MiXCR. The sample lists 83,000 or so distinct CDR3 sequences, approximately 19% seen once, with about 2.4% in the top ten. The lymph nodes were axillary draining lymph nodes from breast cancer patients. The specimen sequenced was axillary lymph node tissue. All receptors come from a female donor with breast cancer. Some clones in this sample may be carry-over from other donors' samples.

This clonotype was counted between two and nine times. This chain links TRBV15 with TRBJ2-3; D perhaps matches TRBD1 (6 bases). Trimming shortened V by 0 bases and J by 4 bases, and 11 bases separated the two germline ends. The CDR3 runs to 15 residues. Per germline, CDR1 LNHNV and CDR2 YYDKDF (reference sequence). Written as DNA, the CDR3 is TGTGCCACCAGCAGAGATCTGGGGGCGGCAGATACGCAGTATTTT. This translates into CATSRDLGAADTQYF.

This clonotype was detected once. At one of its ends the junction is not consistent with the germline gene, which may arise from a read error. The V gene is TRBV24-1, the J gene TRBJ2-5; a weak D match, TRBD1 (6 bases). Germline V gene sequence: CDR1 KGHDR, CDR2 SFDVKD. The CDR3 has 14 amino acids. The CDR3 DNA reads TGTGCCACCAGTGCCAGGGGTGACCAAGAGGCCCAGTACTTC. This sequence encodes CATSARGDQEAQYF.

A remark on this clonotype: It may be a read error: a sequence one base away is much more abundant. The chain uses TRBV12-3 or TRBV12-4 and TRBJ2-5; 7 bases are a match to TRBD1. The CDR3 is 13 amino acids. Here the CDR3 reads CAGSWGQSETQYF. In DNA form, the CDR3 reads TGTGCCGGCAGTTGGGGACAGTCAGAGACCCAGTACTTC.

This clonotype was counted a few times. CDR3 nucleotides: TGTGCCAGCAGTTTATCGAGGGGCTTTGGGAGTTGGCAGTACTTC. Translation gives CASSLSRGFGSWQYF. This rearrangement joins TRBV27 to TRBJ2-7; D is possibly TRBD1 or TRBD2 (5 bases each). CDR1 is MNHEY and CDR2 is SMNVEV in the germline V gene (reference sequence). Trimming removed 0 bases at V and 9 bases at J, with 18 bases between. There are 15 residues in the CDR3.

This clonotype was counted ten times or more. The V gene is TRBV20-1, the J gene TRBJ2-7; D is possibly TRBD2 (5 bases). The CDR3 has 14 residues. The germline gives CDR1 DFQATT, CDR2 SNEGSKA (reference sequence). V was shortened by 3 bases and J by 2 bases, with 14 bases between the two germline ends. For the CDR3, the DNA is TGCAGTGCTAGTAACCAGCGGCTTCCCTACGAGCAGTACTTC. Translated: CSASNQRLPYEQYF.

The gene calls are TRBV4-2 and TRBJ2-3; TRBD2 matches at 7 bases. CDR3 length equals 12 residues. Trimming at V came to 3 bases and at J to 8 bases, leaving 2 bases not matched to a gene. CDR1 LGHNA and CDR2 YNFKEQ come from the germline V gene. The CDR3 region is CASSQGGGTQYF. CDR3 sequence (DNA): TGTGCCAGCAGCCAGGGGGGGGGTACGCAGTATTTT.

V usage is TRBV28 and J usage is TRBJ1-2, with 9 bases matching TRBD1. The germline gives CDR1 MDHEN, CDR2 SYDVKM. Unmatched junction bases numbered 9, after V lost 3 bases and J lost 4 bases. CDR3 length equals 16 residues. For the CDR3, the DNA is TGTGCCAGCAGTTTCCCTTCGACAGGGGGAGGCTATGGCTACACCTTC. It codes for CASSFPSTGGGYGYTF.

The rearrangement links TRBV6-5 to TRBJ2-3; TRBD1 aligns across 8 bases. The germline CDR1 and CDR2 sequences are MNHEY and SVGAGI. With 6 bases clipped from V and 1 base from J, the junction kept 3 bases outside the gene matches. The CDR3 covers 14 residues. CDR3: CASRMTGGTDTQYF. The CDR3 DNA follows: TGTGCCAGCAGGATGACAGGGGGCACAGATACGCAGTATTTT.

This clonotype was recorded many times. The rearrangement links TRBV7-9 to TRBJ1-5, with 7 nucleotides matching TRBD1. The CDR3 covers 15 residues. Unmatched junction bases numbered 6, after V lost 5 bases and J lost 2 bases. Germline values: CDR1 SEHNR, CDR2 FQNEAQ (reference sequence). The CDR3 coding sequence is TGTGCCAGCAGCCAGGGGGGATTAGGCAATCAGCCCCAGCATTTT. It encodes CASSQGGLGNQPQHF.

The rearrangement links TRBV7-2 to TRBJ2-6; weak D call: TRBD1 (6 bases). Looked up from germline, CDR1 is SGHTA and CDR2 is FQGNSA. V was cut by 5 bases and J by 0 bases, with 14 bases left in between. The CDR3 runs 17 residues. The CDR3 DNA reads as TGTGCCAGCAGCCCTCGACAGGTTAACTCTGGGGCCAACGTCCTGACTTTC. This encodes CASSPRQVNSGANVLTF.

This clonotype has more than one count but fewer than ten. The chain is built from TRBV11-2 and TRBJ2-3; D remains ambiguous. With 2 bases removed from V and 2 bases from J, the gap between germline ends came to 11 bases. CDR1 is SGHAT, CDR2 FQNNGV, per germline. This CDR3 contains 15 residues. The CDR3 DNA sequence: TGTGCCAGCAGCTTATTCGGTCGGTTCACAGATACGCAGTATTTT. Its protein product is CASSLFGRFTDTQYF.

At least ten counts were recorded for this clonotype. The chain is built from TRBV10-3 and TRBJ2-7; D not resolved. Germline V gives CDR1 ENHRY, CDR2 SYGVKD. This CDR3 contains 13 residues. The V end lost 5 bases, the J end lost 4 bases, and 12 bases lay between the germline ends. CDR3 protein: CAISRQDQYEQYF. CDR3 DNA sequence: TGTGCCATCAGTCGGCAGGACCAGTACGAGCAGTACTTC.

This clonotype has ten or more counts. The chain combines TRBV6-6 with TRBJ1-2; D is possibly TRBD1 (6 bases). From germline, CDR1 is MNHNY and CDR2 SVGAGI (reference sequence). The CDR3 is 13 amino acids. Between the trimmed V and J ends, which lost 7 bases and 5 bases, there was a span of 14 bases. CDR3 region: CASNDRGGYGYTF. The CDR3 DNA follows: TGTGCCAGCAACGACCGAGGGGGTTATGGCTACACCTTC.

This clonotype was seen at least ten times. The chain has TRBV7-9 and TRBJ2-7, with D unresolved. Trimming left V 5 bases short and J 0 bases short, with 11 bases between. The CDR3 runs 14 residues. Looked up from germline, CDR1 is SEHNR and CDR2 is FQNEAQ (reference sequence). CDR3 in amino acids: CASSEDLISYEQYF. The CDR3 bases are TGTGCCAGCAGCGAGGATCTGATCTCCTACGAGCAGTACTTC.

This clonotype showed up many times. The chain joins TRBV7-9 to TRBJ2-1, with 7 bases aligning to TRBD2. CDR1 is SEHNR and CDR2 is FQNEAQ in the germline V gene (reference sequence). V lost 5 bases and J lost 6; bases outside the gene matches: 10. The CDR3 totals 15 residues. CDR3 amino acids: CASSPKRERGNEQFF. The CDR3 bases are TGTGCCAGCAGCCCCAAGCGGGAACGGGGCAATGAGCAGTTCTTC.

The V call is TRBV12-3 or TRBV12-4, the J call TRBJ1-1, with D unresolved. V was clipped by 5 bases and J by 1 base, with 8 bases between them. The CDR3 runs 13 residues. CDR3 sequence reads: CASSPPKNTEAFF. CDR3 nucleotides: TGTGCCAGCAGTCCGCCAAAGAACACTGAAGCTTTCTTT.

A word on this clonotype: A single base separates this from a much larger clone, so it may be a read error. It is likely a read error, because the conserved phenylalanine at the end of the CDR3 is missing. The genes are TRBV5-5 and TRBJ2-2; 9 positions match TRBD1. The CDR3 length is 15 residues. V was pared by 2 bases and J by 5 bases, with 4 bases of the junction left unmatched. The V gene's germline CDR1 is SGHKS and CDR2 YYEKEE (reference sequence). This CDR3 is CASSFDRGWTGELFV. DNA of the CDR3: TGTGCCAGCAGCTTTGACAGGGGGTGGACCGGGGAGCTGTTTGTT.

This clonotype was counted ten times or more. The chain recombines TRBV4-2 with TRBJ2-1, with D perhaps matching TRBD1 or TRBD2 (6 bases each). The CDR3 runs to 14 residues. The V gene's germline CDR1 is LGHNA and CDR2 YNFKEQ. V was shortened by 3 bases and J by 7 bases, with 13 bases between the two germline ends. The CDR3 coding sequence is TGTGCCAGCAGCCATAGGCTAGGGGGGAATGAGCAGTTCTTC. Amino acid sequence: CASSHRLGGNEQFF.

In its sample, this clonotype was seen many times. The V call is TRBV7-3, the J call TRBJ2-1; the D gene is possibly TRBD2 (6 bases). This CDR3 has 16 residues. V lost 5 bases, J lost 5 bases, and 19 bases lay in between. Germline-derived CDR1 and CDR2 are SGHTA and FQGTGA. CDR3 loop: CASSLSGPPGNNEQFF. CDR3 in DNA: TGTGCCAGCAGCCTAAGCGGGCCCCCGGGGAACAATGAGCAGTTCTTC.

Concerning this clonotype: A much larger clone differs by one base, so this may be a read error. This sequence joins TRBV4-3 and TRBJ2-7; weak D call: TRBD1 (5 bases). The CDR3 totals 14 residues. Germline values: CDR1 LGHNA, CDR2 YSLEER. V gave up 5 bases and J gave up 6 bases, with 17 bases separating them. The CDR3 loop is CASSSASGPREQYF. CDR3 DNA: TGCGCCAGCAGCTCTGCCTCAGGGCCCCGCGAGCAGTACTTC.

A note on this clonotype: The CDR3 carries no conserved terminal phenylalanine or tryptophan, so it likely arises from a read error. The V call is TRBV24-1, the J call TRBJ2-1; D is ambiguous. V was pared by 4 bases and J by 8 bases, with 11 bases between. The CDR3 is made up of 13 amino acids. Germline-derived CDR1 and CDR2 are KGHDR and SFDVKD. CDR3 nucleotides: TGTGCCACCAGTGACCCCCGTACTGATGAGCAGTTCATC. It encodes CATSDPRTDEQFI.

This clonotype was found once. The rearrangement uses TRBV14 and TRBJ1-5, with D unclear. From germline, CDR1 is SGHDN and CDR2 FVKESK. With 1 base removed from V and 4 bases from J, the gap between germline ends came to 11 bases. This CDR3 contains 15 residues. CDR3 protein: CASSQGGGPNQPQHF. CDR3 sequence (DNA): TGTGCCAGCAGCCAAGGTGGCGGACCTAATCAGCCCCAGCATTTT.

This clonotype appeared many times. CDR3 sequence: CASSYSMHDDRSPLHF. In DNA form, the CDR3 reads TGTGCCAGCAGTTACTCGATGCACGACGATAGATCACCCCTCCACTTT. The chain is built from TRBV6-5 and TRBJ1-6; no firm D call. The CDR3 spans 16 residues. V was trimmed by 0 bases and J by 10 bases, leaving 16 bases between them. CDR1 and CDR2 (germline): MNHEY, SVGAGI.

This clonotype was counted ten times or more. The chain has TRBV10-1 and TRBJ1-6; 8 nucleotides match TRBD1. Trimming at V came to 3 bases and at J to 7 bases, leaving 2 bases not matched to a gene. This CDR3 comprises 14 residues. Germline CDR1 is WNHNN and CDR2 is SYGVQD (reference sequence). CDR3 region: CASSEGDRNSPLHF. The CDR3 nucleotides read TGCGCCAGCAGTGAAGGGGACAGGAATTCACCCCTCCACTTT.

This clonotype came up many times. The chain carries TRBV20-1 and TRBJ2-7; D may be TRBD1 or TRBD2 (5 bases each). Trimming took off 3 bases at V and 3 bases at J, with 15 bases between the two ends. The CDR3 runs to 14 residues. CDR1 DFQATT and CDR2 SNEGSKA come from the germline V gene (reference sequence). The CDR3 loop is CSASNGARGYEQYF. The CDR3 DNA follows: TGCAGTGCTAGTAACGGGGCGAGGGGCTACGAGCAGTACTTC.

This clonotype was detected a few times. The CDR3 reads CASSTYRGLVGELFF. The CDR3 nucleotides read TGTGCCAGCAGTACATACAGGGGGCTGGTCGGGGAGCTGTTTTTT. V gene TRBV6-6 combines with J gene TRBJ2-2, with TRBD1 identical over 9 bases. The CDR3 totals 15 residues. Germline V gene sequence: CDR1 MNHNY, CDR2 SVGAGI (reference sequence). V lost 5 bases, J lost 7 bases, and 8 bases stayed unmatched.

This clonotype has ten or more counts. This chain joins TRBV25-1 and TRBJ1-2; 8 nucleotides agree with TRBD1. J gave up 0 bases and V 0 bases, and 18 bases lay outside the gene matches. The CDR3 covers 21 residues. From germline, CDR1 is MGHDK and CDR2 SYGVNS. The CDR3 sequence is CASSEYLSPSTGTGANYGYTF. CDR3 bases: TGTGCCAGCAGTGAATATTTATCCCCCTCGACCGGGACAGGAGCTAACTATGGCTACACCTTC.

This clonotype was counted at least ten times. The chain carries TRBV6-2 or TRBV6-3 and TRBJ2-2; 9 nucleotides line up with TRBD2. The ends lost 6 bases at V and 0 bases at J; junction bases unmatched: 2. Looked up from germline, CDR1 is MNHEY and CDR2 is SVGEGT. The CDR3 has 15 amino acids. The CDR3, as DNA: TGTGCCAGCAGATTAGCGGGAGCGAACACCGGGGAGCTGTTTTTT. Translation: CASRLAGANTGELFF.